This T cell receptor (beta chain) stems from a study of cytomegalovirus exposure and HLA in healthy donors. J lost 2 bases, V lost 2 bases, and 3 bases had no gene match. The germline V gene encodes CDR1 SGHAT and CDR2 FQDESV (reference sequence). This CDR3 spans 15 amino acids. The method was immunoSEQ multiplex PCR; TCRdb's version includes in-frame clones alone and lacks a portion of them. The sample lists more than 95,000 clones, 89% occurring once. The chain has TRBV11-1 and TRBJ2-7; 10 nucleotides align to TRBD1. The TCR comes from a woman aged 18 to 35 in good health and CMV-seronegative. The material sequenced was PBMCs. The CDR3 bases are TGTGCCAGCAGCTTACCGGGACAGGGGACCTACGAGCAGTACTTC. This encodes CASSLPGQGTYEQYF.